The TCR beta chain under discussion was sequenced for a study of chemoradiotherapy in HPV16-positive cancers. The CDR3 has 15 residues. Germline-derived CDR1 and CDR2 are MGHRA and YSYEKL. The V gene lost 1 base and the J gene lost 6 bases, with 13 bases spanning the gap. Turning to this clone: As yet, its antigen is unknown.

Generated by immunoSEQ multiplex PCR, the TCRdb table keeps only in-frame clones and is missing some. This sample has 14,000 or so clones, with approximately 90% found just once. Samples were taken several times over chemoradiotherapy. Study conclusions and caveats: Candidate HPV-specific clones and E7-related TCR motifs grew in tumor during treatment.

The source of this sequence is a human donor with HPV-associated anogenital cancer. The source material was tumor tissue, sampled from a patient who underwent chemoradiotherapy. The J gene is TRBJ1-5, the V gene TRBV4-1, with D hard to call. This CDR3 is CASSQGAQEVQPQHF. The CDR3 DNA follows: TGCGCCAGCAGCCAAGGCGCTCAAGAGGTTCAGCCCCAGCATTTT.